This entry concerns a single T cell receptor (beta chain). CDR3 length equals 14 residues. Between the trimmed V and J ends, which lost 4 bases and 0 bases, there was a span of 12 bases. Germline V gene sequence: CDR1 GTSNPN, CDR2 SVGIG (reference sequence). The source of the sample is a study of blood T cell repertoires in COVID-19. The overall study: PBMCs, B-cell-depleted T cells, or T cells provided the cDNA or gDNA that made up the material.

Sequencing used immunoSEQ multiplex PCR; TCRdb keeps in-frame clones, though not all of them. The sample gives around 500,000 clones, around nine tenths of which show up once; 8% to 9.5% is in the top ten. The sample was PBMCs or T cells enriched from blood (not recorded which). The receptor comes from an older woman who had recovered from COVID-19. The chain has TRBV30 and TRBJ1-1, with a possible D match to TRBD1 (6 bases). The CDR3 region has the DNA TGTGCCTGGATGACAGGCGTTATGAACACTGAAGCTTTCTTT. Its protein is CAWMTGVMNTEAFF.